This T cell receptor (beta chain) comes out of a study of blood T cells in healthy people across ages. A second about 6 to 12 cycle PCR used barcoded and J-beta primers. A tag from a template-switch adaptor with 12 random nucleotides marked each cDNA molecule. TCRdb used MiXCR to reprocess the 5' RACE reads, holding one entry per CDR3 protein. The repertoire has roughly 640,000 distinct CDR3 sequences, 25% to 35% of them found once; the top ten carry around a sixth. Extraction yielded at least 6 micrograms of total RNA per sample. This clonotype occurred a few times. Its antigen is not known. Study results and caveats: Because donor CMV status was unknown, expanded clonotype changes were possibly confounded.

The receptor was derived from a woman at least 80 years old in good health. The sample taken for sequencing was blood.

The CDR3 region has the DNA TGCAGTGCCCCGGGACCCTGGACTTTTGAAGCTTTCTTT. It encodes CSAPGPWTFEAFF. The chain couples TRBV20-1 to TRBJ1-1, with D possibly matching TRBD1 (5 bases). Germline V gene data show CDR1 as DFQATT and CDR2 as SNEGSKA (reference sequence). V was shortened by 6 bases and J by 7 bases, with 18 bases between the two germline ends. CDR3 length: 13 residues.